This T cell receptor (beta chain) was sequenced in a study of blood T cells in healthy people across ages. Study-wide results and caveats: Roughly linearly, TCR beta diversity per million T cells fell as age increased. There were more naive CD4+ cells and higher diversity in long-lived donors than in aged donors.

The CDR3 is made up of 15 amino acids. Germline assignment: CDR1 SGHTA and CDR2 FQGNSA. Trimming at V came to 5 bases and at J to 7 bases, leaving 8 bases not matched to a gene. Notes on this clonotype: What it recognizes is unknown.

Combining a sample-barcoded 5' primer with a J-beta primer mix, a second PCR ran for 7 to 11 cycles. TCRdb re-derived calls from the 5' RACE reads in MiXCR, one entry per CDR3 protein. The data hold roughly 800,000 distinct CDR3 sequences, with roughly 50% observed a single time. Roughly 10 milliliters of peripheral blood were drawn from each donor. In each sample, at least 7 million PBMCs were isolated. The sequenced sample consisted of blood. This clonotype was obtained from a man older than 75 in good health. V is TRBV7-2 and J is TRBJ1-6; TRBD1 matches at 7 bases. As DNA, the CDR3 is TGTGCCAGCAGCCCCATCCCAGGGGGAAATTCACCCCTCCACTTT. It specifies CASSPIPGGNSPLHF.